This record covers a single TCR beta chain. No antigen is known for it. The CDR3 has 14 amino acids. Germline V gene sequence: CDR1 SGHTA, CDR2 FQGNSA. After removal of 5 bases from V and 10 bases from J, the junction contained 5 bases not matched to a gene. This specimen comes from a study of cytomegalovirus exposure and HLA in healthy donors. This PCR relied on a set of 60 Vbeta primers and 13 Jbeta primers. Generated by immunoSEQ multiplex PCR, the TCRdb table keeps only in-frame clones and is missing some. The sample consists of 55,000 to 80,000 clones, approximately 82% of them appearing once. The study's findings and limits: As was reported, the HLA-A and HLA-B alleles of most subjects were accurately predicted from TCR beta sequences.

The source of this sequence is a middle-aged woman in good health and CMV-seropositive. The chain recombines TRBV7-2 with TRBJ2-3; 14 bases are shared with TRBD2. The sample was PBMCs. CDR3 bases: TGTGCCAGCAGCAAGGGACTAGCGGGGGTGGCGCAGTATTTT. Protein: CASSKGLAGVAQYF.